This TCR beta chain was captured in a study of blood T cell repertoires in COVID-19. Study summary: Some COVID-19 samples were acute and others convalescent; all came from the United States, Italy and Spain. T cells, B-cell-depleted T cells, or PBMCs provided the cDNA or gDNA that served as material.

Original handling: Reference gene primer amplification in the assay estimated nucleated cell counts. Data came from immunoSEQ multiplex PCR; TCRdb stores just in-frame clones and leaves some out. That table is the source of V, J and clone size, and D and trimming were worked out from the DNA. This table has some 100,000 clones, just under 80% appearing once. The sample consisted of peripheral blood. The TCR sequence derives from a human donor in a cohort sampled during active COVID-19.

The CDR3 DNA sequence: TGTGCCAGCAGCTTGAGGGGGTCTGGAAACACCATATATTTT. Translation gives CASSLRGSGNTIYF. This chain connects TRBV7-2 to TRBJ1-3; possible D gene TRBD1, 6 bases. Germline V gives CDR1 SGHTA, CDR2 FQGNSA. Trimming removed 3 bases at V and 1 base at J, with 7 bases between. This CDR3 has 14 amino acids.